This TCR beta chain was sequenced for a study of blood T cell repertoires in COVID-19. Whole-study context: PBMCs, B-cell-depleted T cells, or T cells were the source of the cDNA or gDNA that made up the material.

How the authors handled the data: Estimated nucleated cell counts came from reference gene primer amplification. The method was immunoSEQ multiplex PCR; TCRdb's version includes in-frame clones alone and lacks a portion of them. V and J calls and clone size follow that table, whereas D and trimming were derived from the DNA. This table holds about 480,000 clones, around 89% found once. Participants spanned ages about 18 to 90 years and resided in 24 US areas. In assigning cohorts, the study relied on participant-reported clinical history. V lost 1 base to trimming and J lost 9 bases; unmatched junction nucleotides: 6. The germline V gene encodes CDR1 SGHDN and CDR2 FVKESK. This CDR3 is built from 15 residues.

This clonotype originated in a woman between 35 and 50 years old who had recovered from COVID-19. The sequenced sample consisted of PBMCs or T cells enriched from blood (not recorded which). The rearrangement uses TRBV14 and TRBJ2-1; 10 bases fit TRBD2. This CDR3 reads CASSQVSAGGLEQFF. CDR3 sequence (DNA): TGTGCCAGCAGCCAAGTATCAGCGGGAGGGCTTGAGCAGTTCTTC. Full variable domain (rest looked up from reference TRBV14 and TRBJ2-1): EAGVTQFPSHSVIEKGQTVTLRCDPISGHDNLYWYRRVMGKEIKFLLHFVKESKQDESGMPNNRFLAERTGGTYSTLKVQPAELEDSGVYFCASSQVSAGGLEQFFGPGTRLTVL.